This TCR beta chain was obtained from a study of neurological immune-mediated disorders. The length of the CDR3 is 15 residues. V lost 5 bases and J lost 4; bases outside the gene matches: 10. Germline loops: CDR1 SGHTA, CDR2 FQGNSA. TCRdb reanalysed the 5' RACE reads using MiXCR and keeps one entry per CDR3 protein. The repertoire holds about 92,000 distinct CDR3 sequences, with around 3.4% as singletons. This clonotype was counted ten times or more. The chain is built from TRBV7-2 and TRBJ1-2; 7 bases match TRBD1. Sequenced input: PBMCs. This clonotype was sampled from a woman aged 45 to 65 with multiple sclerosis. CDR3 in DNA: TGTGCCAGCAGCCCCGCCACCGGACAGGCCTATGGCTACACCTTC. Its protein is CASSPATGQAYGYTF.